This record covers a single T cell receptor beta chain. There are a few counts of this clonotype. It lacks a known antigen. No base-level quality is on record; no much larger clone is a single base apart. From its cysteine to its phenylalanine, the CDR3 spans 16 amino acids. Kept here is only the CDR3 DNA, which spans 48 bases and is read in frame from base 1. Trimming costs V 6 bases and J 2 bases, and their ends lie 20 bases apart. The TCR beta CDR3 regions were amplified from RNA transcripts. The first round of RT-PCR for the TCR CDR3 was performed with the HTBI primer set and the Qiagen OneStep RT-PCR kit. Libraries were constructed in a second round of multiplex PCR, after which size selection and purification were performed. Sequencing of the libraries was done on an Illumina HiSeq2000 using paired-end 100 bp reads. On the authors' methods: SOAPnuke was used to process the raw data, throwing out any read that contained adapters or uncalled bases, had a mean Phred below 15, or lacked an exact constant-primer or identifier match. High-quality paired reads were merged using COPE v1.2.5, and each unique nucleotide sequence was defined as a clonotype. MiTCR v1.1 was used to align clonotypes to the IMGT TRBV, TRBD and TRBJ reference segments. Only V-J combinations with frequency above 0.0001, covering roughly 99% of repertoires, were analysed. A TCS score was defined as the ratio of F50 (clonal expansion) to E x V (chaos), with BLOSUM62-based TCRdist applied between CDR3 peptides within each V-J. Welch's t-statistics and random forest reduced 500 to 550 V-J features to roughly 13, which were used in a naive Bayes classifier (R e1071). Through fastp at Q25 and MiXCR, TCRdb rebuilt clones from the public reads, retaining in-frame beta chains. Identical CDR3 proteins give one entry, which carries the most common genes and DNA. The authors' filters were not applied to this entry. The sample profile shows fewer than 350,000 distinct CDR3 sequences; about an eighth of them were found once. The biggest ten clones account for 6.5% to 10% of the sample.

Hyperthyroidism patients were newly diagnosed, with disease duration under 2 months, and aged 18 to 65 years. Patients with uncontrolled infections, other autoimmune diseases, pregnancy or lactation were excluded. Diagnoses were established on the basis of clinical symptoms, serum thyroxine and TRAb, thyroid ultrasound, and orbital computed tomography. Blood from progressor patients was drawn when they were first diagnosed with hyperthyroidism, before any ophthalmopathy symptoms appeared. PBMCs were separated from 10 ml of fresh peripheral blood using Ficoll-Paque density gradient centrifugation. Progressor patients were defined as those initially diagnosed with Graves' hyperthyroidism in whom ophthalmopathy developed during follow-up. Total RNA was extracted using Trizol reagent, and RNA quality was assessed on an Agilent 2100 Bioanalyzer. The data stem from a study of T cells in Graves' hyperthyroidism and ophthalmopathy (dated by TCRdb to the late 2010s). Looking at the study overall: Peripheral blood samples were taken at the time of initial diagnosis, prior to any treatment. The 100 or so discovery patients were randomly split 7:3 into training and test sets. Once sampling was done, hyperthyroidism patients were given methimazole at a starting dose of 30 mg daily, whereas ophthalmopathy patients were given high-dose intravenous methylprednisolone. A discovery cohort of 95 to 100 patients, 43 with Graves' ophthalmopathy and about 58 with stable Graves' hyperthyroidism, was used to find distinguishing TCR V-J signatures. TCR Vbeta CDR3 sequencing of 120 to 150 peripheral blood samples (over 40 ophthalmopathy, 75 to 85 hyperthyroidism and around 17 progressor patients) is reported in the paper. In addition, the study compared T-cell repertoires in thyroid tissue and in blood from roughly six Graves' hyperthyroidism patients. Prospective prediction of ophthalmopathy was tested in an independent validation cohort of some 20 hyperthyroidism patients and 15 to 17 patients who later progressed to ophthalmopathy.

The study at large found these results: In cross-validation, a model built on a 13 V-J signature told ophthalmopathy apart from stable hyperthyroidism with about 90% sensitivity and about 81% specificity, and in testing the same model reached 80%/75%. Sample size was not statistically predetermined, and blinding of investigators to group allocation was not performed. In validation, progression to ophthalmopathy was predicted by the model with 70.59% sensitivity and just over 72% specificity, a median of 6.5 months before onset. Most expanded thyroid clonotypes (frequency above 0.001) were also detected in blood, suggesting blood repertoires may reflect thyroid immune responses.

The receptor chain draws on TRBV12-3 or TRBV12-4 and TRBJ2-7, with a weak D call of TRBD2 (6 bases match). This TCR was sampled from a woman younger than 45 with Graves' hyperthyroidism that later progressed to Graves' ophthalmopathy. The sequencing sample was made of blood. The CDR3 has the sequence CASSSNPGLPPYEQYF. DNA sequence: TGTGCCAGCAGCAGCAATCCGGGACTTCCCCCCTACGAGCAGTACTTC.